This T cell receptor (beta chain) is drawn from a study of T cell repertoires in cytomegalovirus infection. This clonotype was picked up many times. TCRdb itself ran the reads through MiXCR, one entry per CDR3 protein. The data hold tens of thousands of distinct CDR3 sequences, with under 5% observed a single time. Sequencing was performed on PBMCs. The sequence was obtained from a human donor in good health (CMV status not recorded). Some clones in this sample may be carry-over from other donors' samples.

CDR3 loop: CASSTAGRYGYTF. The CDR3 DNA follows: TGTGCCAGCAGTACCGCAGGGCGCTATGGCTACACCTTC. The chain combines TRBV7-2 with TRBJ1-2; D might be TRBD1 (5 bases). From germline, CDR1 is SGHTA and CDR2 FQGNSA. This CDR3 is 13 amino acids long. V lost 6 bases to trimming and J lost 4 bases, with 12 bases between them.